Below, 30 T cell receptor beta chains from the same sample are listed, as sequenced in a study of response to subunit inactivated influenza vaccine. TCRdb reanalysed the RT-PCR reads using MiXCR and keeps one entry per CDR3 protein. The sample shows around 520,000 distinct CDR3 sequences, over 9.5% of them seen only once. The material was PBMCs from blood, obtained on the day of vaccination. Receptors were obtained from a man in his fifties who received an inactivated influenza vaccine.

This chain joins TRBV7-2 and TRBJ2-3; possibly TRBD2 for D (6 bases). Germline V gene data show CDR1 as SGHTA and CDR2 as FQGNSA. V was trimmed by 5 bases and J by 4 bases, leaving 19 bases between them. This CDR3 is 16 amino acids long. CDR3 nucleotides: TGTGCCAGCAGCCTCAAGAACGGGGGTAGGGCAGATACGCAGTATTTT. Translation: CASSLKNGGRADTQYF.

This clonotype occurred a few times. J is TRBJ1-4 and V is TRBV2; 10 nucleotides match TRBD1. V shed 7 bases and J 6 bases; nucleotides not matched to a gene: 5. From germline, CDR1 is SNHLY and CDR2 FYNNEI. The CDR3 has 14 residues. CDR3 in amino acids: CASNGQGGHEKLFF. The CDR3 DNA reads TGTGCCAGCAACGGACAGGGGGGACATGAAAAACTGTTTTTT. Looking up the rest from reference TRBV2 and TRBJ1-4 gives the full variable domain: EPEVTQTPSHQVTQMGQEVILRCVPISNHLYFYWYRQILGQKVEFLVSFYNNEISEKSEIFDDQFSVERPDGSNFTLKIRSTKLEDSAMYFCASNGQGGHEKLFFGSGTQLSVL.

This clonotype has a handful of counts. The DNA for the CDR3 is TGTGCCAGCTCAGGGGGTAGTTCGTATACGCAGTATTTT. Translating gives CASSGGSSYTQYF. The rearrangement joins TRBV12-3 or TRBV12-4 to TRBJ2-3, with 7 bases lining up with TRBD1. CDR3 length: 13 amino acids. V dropped 8 bases and J dropped 7; count of bases not matched to a gene: 9.

This sequence joins TRBV29-1 and TRBJ2-1, with D hard to call. The germline V gene has CDR1 SQVTM and CDR2 ANQGSEA. The V gene lost 7 bases and the J gene lost 0 bases, with 13 bases spanning the gap. This CDR3 has 14 residues. The CDR3 protein is CSAINLGSYNEQFF. In DNA, the CDR3 is TGCAGCGCCATTAATCTAGGCTCCTACAATGAGCAGTTCTTC.

V gene TRBV20-1 combines with J gene TRBJ2-2; D may correspond to TRBD1 or TRBD2 (5 bases each). CDR1 and CDR2 from the germline V gene are DFQATT and SNEGSKA (reference sequence). The CDR3 has 18 residues. The chain's CDR3 is CWVWKRSQGLANTGELFF. The DNA of the CDR3 is TGCTGGGTTTGGAAGCGGAGTCAGGGTCTCGCGAACACCGGGGAGCTGTTTTTT.

This clonotype has only a few counts. V is TRBV28 and J is TRBJ2-3; D is undetermined. This CDR3 has 16 residues. Germline CDR1 is MDHEN and CDR2 is SYDVKM. V was clipped by 1 base and J by 1 base, with 12 bases between them. The CDR3 DNA reads as TGTGCCAGCAGTTTATCGCTGGGTAGGGGCACAGATACGCAGTATTTT. Translating gives CASSLSLGRGTDTQYF.

This clonotype has just a few counts. J is TRBJ2-5 and V is TRBV20-1, with a tentative D call TRBD2 (5 bases). The CDR3 is 13 residues long. The germline gives CDR1 DFQATT, CDR2 SNEGSKA (reference sequence). Deletions cut 1 base from V and 11 bases from J, with 17 bases between. CDR3 sequence: CSARVGRIPSQYF. The CDR3 DNA sequence: TGCAGTGCTAGAGTGGGGAGAATACCTTCTCAGTACTTC.

The chain carries TRBV20-1 and TRBJ2-4, with D tentatively TRBD1 (6 bases). The germline gives CDR1 DFQATT, CDR2 SNEGSKA (reference sequence). The CDR3 consists of 14 residues. V lost 4 bases and J lost 0, with 10 bases in between. The CDR3, as DNA: TGCAGTGCTACCACAGGGTTAGCCAAAAACATTCAGTACTTC. It specifies CSATTGLAKNIQYF.

The V call is TRBV7-8, the J call TRBJ2-3; TRBD2 is a possible D gene (6 bases). CDR1 SGHVS and CDR2 FQNEAQ come from the germline V gene. V lost 2 bases to trimming and J lost 4 bases, with 16 bases between them. The CDR3 has 16 amino acids. In DNA, the CDR3 is TGTGCCAGCAGCTTATTCCCGGGAGCAAGCGCAGATACGCAGTATTTT. Its protein is CASSLFPGASADTQYF. Supplemented by reference TRBV7-8 and TRBJ2-3, the full variable domain reads GAGVSQSPRYKVAKRGQDVALRCDPISGHVSLFWYQQALGQGPEFLTYFQNEAQLDKSGLPSDRFFAERPEGSVSTLKIQRTQQEDSAVYLCASSLFPGASADTQYFGPGTRLTVL.

The V and J genes are TRBV6-5 and TRBJ2-5, with TRBD2 identical over 8 bases. Germline loops: CDR1 MNHEY, CDR2 SVGAGI. V dropped 1 base and J dropped 3; count of bases not matched to a gene: 4. The CDR3 sequence is 15 residues long. The CDR3 DNA is TGTGCCAGCAGTTACTTTTCGGGGGGGAAAGAGACCCAGTACTTC. This sequence encodes CASSYFSGGKETQYF.

This clonotype was detected only a few times. This rearrangement joins TRBV3-1 to TRBJ2-2; TRBD2 matches 11 bases. CDR3 size: 16 residues. The V gene's germline CDR1 is LGHDT and CDR2 YNNKEL (reference sequence). V gave up 0 bases and J gave up 4 bases; unmatched junction bases: 1. The CDR3: CASSQELAGATGELFF. DNA of the CDR3: TGTGCCAGCAGCCAAGAACTAGCGGGAGCCACCGGGGAGCTGTTTTTT.

This chain joins TRBV6-1 and TRBJ2-1; D gene unclear. Germline V CDR1 and CDR2: MNHNS, SASEGT. The CDR3 totals 15 residues. Trimming removed 2 bases at V and 8 bases at J, with 16 bases between. The CDR3 spells CASSEPSFSSDEQFF. CDR3 nucleotide sequence: TGTGCCAGCAGTGAACCTAGTTTCAGCTCGGATGAGCAGTTCTTC.

The chain is built from TRBV5-1 and TRBJ2-5; 8 nucleotides align to TRBD2. The germline gives CDR1 SGHRS, CDR2 YFSETQ. The CDR3 covers 18 residues. J was trimmed by 3 bases and V by 0 bases; bases with no gene match: 13. CDR3 nucleotide sequence: TGCGCCAGCAGCTTGGGCAGCGGGAGCGACTACGGAAAAGAGACCCAGTACTTC. Protein sequence: CASSLGSGSDYGKETQYF.

This clonotype has ten or more counts. The rearrangement uses TRBV10-3 and TRBJ1-1, with D possibly TRBD1 on 5 matching bases. The germline V gene has CDR1 ENHRY and CDR2 SYGVKD. The CDR3 sequence is 13 residues long. V lost 9 bases and J lost 3, with 14 bases in between. DNA for the CDR3: TGTGCCATTCACGGGGGAGGGGACACTGAAGCTTTCTTT. It encodes CAIHGGGDTEAFF.

This clonotype was picked up a small number of times. The chain uses TRBV2 and TRBJ1-5; D is undetermined. The length of the CDR3 is 14 residues. Trimming took off 4 bases at V and 3 bases at J, with 10 bases between the two ends. Per germline, CDR1 SNHLY and CDR2 FYNNEI. This CDR3 reads CASSGELINQPQHF. The CDR3 DNA reads TGTGCCAGCAGTGGGGAACTTATCAATCAGCCCCAGCATTTT. Full variable domain (remainder filled in from reference TRBV2 and TRBJ1-5): EPEVTQTPSHQVTQMGQEVILRCVPISNHLYFYWYRQILGQKVEFLVSFYNNEISEKSEIFDDQFSVERPDGSNFTLKIRSTKLEDSAMYFCASSGELINQPQHFGDGTRLSIL.

This clonotype was counted many times. V gene TRBV20-1 combines with J gene TRBJ2-1; TRBD2 matches 14 bases. The V gene end was trimmed by 3 bases and the J gene end by 8 bases; junction bases not matched to a gene: 3. This CDR3 comprises 14 residues. The germline gives CDR1 DFQATT, CDR2 SNEGSKA (reference sequence). The CDR3 DNA sequence: TGCAGTGCTAGCGGACTAGCGGGAGGAGATGAGCAGTTCTTC. Amino acids: CSASGLAGGDEQFF.

This sequence joins TRBV7-9 and TRBJ1-4; D gene uncertain. Looked up from germline, CDR1 is SEHNR and CDR2 is FQNEAQ (reference sequence). V was trimmed by 1 base and J by 6 bases, leaving 3 bases between them. This CDR3 comprises 12 residues. Here the CDR3 reads CASSLDDEKLFF. CDR3 sequence (DNA): TGTGCCAGCAGCTTAGACGATGAAAAACTGTTTTTT.

This clonotype was seen a few times. This chain uses TRBV6-2 or TRBV6-3 with TRBJ2-7, with a possible D match to TRBD2 (6 bases). Germline CDR1 reads MNHEY; CDR2 reads SVGEGT. V was trimmed by 0 bases and J by 2 bases, leaving 14 bases between them. The CDR3 contains 16 residues. The CDR3 coding sequence is TGTGCCAGCAGTTACTCGGATGGGGGACTTCCCTACGAGCAGTACTTC. Its protein product is CASSYSDGGLPYEQYF.

J is TRBJ2-1 and V is TRBV11-2; D may be TRBD2 (6 bases). The V end lost 0 bases, the J end lost 7 bases, and 22 bases lay between the germline ends. The CDR3 has 18 amino acids. CDR1 is SGHAT, CDR2 FQNNGV, per germline. CDR3 in DNA: TGTGCCAGCAGCTTAGATTTGGCGGGTAGCGGCAAGCGAAATGAGCAGTTCTTC. Translating gives CASSLDLAGSGKRNEQFF.

This clonotype came up a few times. The chain joins TRBV11-2 to TRBJ2-5; TRBD2 agrees at 8 bases. V lost 4 bases and J lost 1; bases outside the gene matches: 8. This CDR3 has 16 residues. Germline lookup yields CDR1 SGHAT and CDR2 FQNNGV. The CDR3 coding sequence is TGTGCCAGCAGCTCCTCGGGGCGGGGGGCCCAAGAGACCCAGTACTTC. Amino acids: CASSSSGRGAQETQYF.

V is TRBV29-1 and J is TRBJ2-3; D possibly uses TRBD1 or TRBD2 (5 bases each). Germline CDR1 and CDR2: SQVTM and ANQGSEA. The V end lost 6 bases, the J end lost 1 base, and 20 bases lay between the germline ends. The CDR3 loop spans 16 amino acids. As DNA, the CDR3 is TGCAGCGTCGCCCGGGACGCATCTCTCGGCACAGATACGCAGTATTTT. This gives the protein CSVARDASLGTDTQYF.

This clonotype appeared a single time. The chain carries TRBV7-2 and TRBJ2-1, with D hard to call. The CDR3 has 13 amino acids. V was pared by 2 bases and J by 10 bases, with 12 bases between. Germline CDR1 and CDR2: SGHTA and FQGNSA. CDR3 in amino acids: CASSLTRVGEQFF. CDR3 coding DNA: TGTGCCAGCAGCTTAACACGGGTGGGAGAGCAGTTCTTC.

This clonotype was counted many times. The rearrangement joins TRBV11-2 to TRBJ2-5; 10 bases align to TRBD2. Germline assignment: CDR1 SGHAT and CDR2 FQNNGV. The CDR3 has 15 residues. V was clipped by 4 bases and J by 4 bases; unmatched bases: 6. Written as DNA, the CDR3 is TGTGCCAGCAGCTGGACTAGCGGAGTTGGAGAGACCCAGTACTTC. It is translated as CASSWTSGVGETQYF.

V and J are TRBV27 and TRBJ2-1, with a tentative D call TRBD2 (5 bases). The CDR3 length is 13 residues. Trimming took off 5 bases at V and 7 bases at J, with 12 bases between the two ends. The germline gives CDR1 MNHEY, CDR2 SMNVEV (reference sequence). CDR3 in DNA: TGTGCCAGCAGTCAGACCCGGGGTAATGAGCAGTTCTTC. This codes for CASSQTRGNEQFF.

The chain carries TRBV7-2 and TRBJ2-7; 12 nucleotides align to TRBD1. This CDR3 has 16 amino acids. The V gene's germline CDR1 is SGHTA and CDR2 FQGNSA. The V and J ends lost 6 bases and 0 bases, in that order; junction bases with no gene match: 6. The CDR3 sequence: CASRSGTGGPSYEQYF. In DNA form, the CDR3 reads TGTGCCAGCAGGTCCGGGACAGGGGGCCCCTCCTACGAGCAGTACTTC.

This clonotype has more than one count but fewer than ten. J is TRBJ2-7 and V is TRBV10-3; D assignment may be TRBD1 or TRBD2 (5 bases each). The V and J ends lost 8 bases and 3 bases respectively, with 11 bases between them. The length of the CDR3 is 12 residues. Germline CDR1 is ENHRY and CDR2 is SYGVKD. The CDR3 coding sequence is TGTGCCATCGGGGACCCAATCTACGAGCAGTACTTC. Translation gives CAIGDPIYEQYF.

This clonotype was seen ten or more times. The chain carries TRBV12-3 or TRBV12-4 and TRBJ2-7, with D perhaps matching TRBD2 (6 bases). V was shortened by 3 bases and J by 5 bases, with 14 bases between the two germline ends. This CDR3 spans 14 amino acids. As DNA, the CDR3 is TGTGCCAGCAGTTTCAATCGGGGGTTCAACGAGCAGTACTTC. Residues: CASSFNRGFNEQYF.

This clonotype was counted only a few times. The chain links TRBV11-1 to TRBJ2-1; no clear D. CDR1 and CDR2 (germline): SGHAT, FQDESV (reference sequence). The V and J ends lost 5 bases and 4 bases respectively, with 27 bases between them. CDR3 length equals 19 residues. The CDR3 reads CASSPRPLWATQSYNEQFF. CDR3 coding DNA: TGTGCCAGCAGCCCCCGACCCCTCTGGGCCACTCAATCTTACAATGAGCAGTTCTTC. The full variable domain, in which reference TRBV11-1 and TRBJ2-1 provide the parts outside the CDR3, is EAEVAQSPRYKITEKSQAVAFWCDPISGHATLYWYRQILGQGPELLVQFQDESVVDDSQLPKDRFSAERLKGVDSTLKIQPAELGDSAMYLCASSPRPLWATQSYNEQFFGPGTRLTVL.

A remark on this clonotype: One end of the junction is discordant with germline, which a read error may explain. J is TRBJ2-2 and V is TRBV5-6, with TRBD2 matching 12 bases. Germline CDR1 is SGHDT and CDR2 is YYEEEE. The CDR3 totals 17 residues. For the CDR3, the DNA is TGTGCCAGCAGCTCAAGACTAGCGGGAGATCTCGCCGGGGAGCTGCTTTTT. Translation gives CASSSRLAGDLAGELLF.

The gene calls are TRBV7-2 and TRBJ1-2; TRBD1 is a possible D gene (5 bases). Germline lookup yields CDR1 SGHTA and CDR2 FQGNSA. V was shortened by 4 bases and J by 2 bases, with 17 bases between the two germline ends. The CDR3 sequence is 16 residues long. The CDR3 DNA follows: TGTGCCAGCAGCTATACACCGGGACGGGCAAACTATGGCTACACCTTC. Encoded protein: CASSYTPGRANYGYTF.